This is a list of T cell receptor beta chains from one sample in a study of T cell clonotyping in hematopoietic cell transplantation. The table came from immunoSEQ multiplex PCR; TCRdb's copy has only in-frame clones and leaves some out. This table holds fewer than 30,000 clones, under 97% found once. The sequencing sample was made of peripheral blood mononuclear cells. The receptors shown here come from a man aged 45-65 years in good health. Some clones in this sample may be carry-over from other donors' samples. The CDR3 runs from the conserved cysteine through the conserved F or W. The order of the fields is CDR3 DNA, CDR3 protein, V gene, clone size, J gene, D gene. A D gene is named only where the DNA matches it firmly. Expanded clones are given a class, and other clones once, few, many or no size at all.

cdr3_nt: TGCGCCAGCAGCTTGGAGGGACGGATCAATCAGCCCCAGCATTTT
cdr3_aa: CASSLEGRINQPQHF
v_call: TRBV5-1
clone_size: -
j_call: TRBJ1-5
d_call: -

cdr3_nt: TGTGCCAGTAGTATAAGTCGTGGCACTGAAGCTTTCTTT
cdr3_aa: CASSISRGTEAFF
v_call: TRBV19
clone_size: once
j_call: TRBJ1-1
d_call: -

cdr3_nt: TGTGCCAGCAGTTTCCAGGGGCTGGGGACTGAAGCTTTCTTT
cdr3_aa: CASSFQGLGTEAFF
v_call: TRBV6-5
clone_size: -
j_call: TRBJ1-1
d_call: -

cdr3_nt: TGCGCCAGCAGCCAAGATCTGGGGGGAAACGGCTACACCTTC
cdr3_aa: CASSQDLGGNGYTF
v_call: TRBV4-3
clone_size: once
j_call: TRBJ1-2
d_call: -

cdr3_nt: TGTGCCTGGAGGGTGGGGGTTGATGGCTACACCTTC
cdr3_aa: CAWRVGVDGYTF
v_call: TRBV30
clone_size: once
j_call: TRBJ1-2
d_call: -

cdr3_nt: TGTGCCAGCAGCTTTGGCAGGACCTACTCCTACGAGCAGTACTTC
cdr3_aa: CASSFGRTYSYEQYF
v_call: TRBV11-2
clone_size: -
j_call: TRBJ2-7
d_call: -

cdr3_nt: TGCAGCGTTAAGACAGGGTACAATCAGCCCCAGCATTTT
cdr3_aa: CSVKTGYNQPQHF
v_call: TRBV29-1
clone_size: -
j_call: TRBJ1-5
d_call: TRBD1

cdr3_nt: TGCGCCAGCAGCCAAGAAAACGGACGCTCTGGAAACACCATATATTTT
cdr3_aa: CASSQENGRSGNTIYF
v_call: TRBV4-3
clone_size: -
j_call: TRBJ1-3
d_call: -

cdr3_nt: TGTGCCAGCACCCCGCAGGGGGCGGATCAGCCCCAGCATTTT
cdr3_aa: CASTPQGADQPQHF
v_call: TRBV2
clone_size: -
j_call: TRBJ1-5
d_call: TRBD1

cdr3_nt: TGTGCCATCCGGGACACAACAGGGGTCACTGAAGCTTTCTTT
cdr3_aa: CAIRDTTGVTEAFF
v_call: TRBV10-3
clone_size: -
j_call: TRBJ1-1
d_call: TRBD1

cdr3_nt: TGTGCCAGCAGTTTATTGGTGGGGGATGAAGCTTTCTTT
cdr3_aa: CASSLLVGDEAFF
v_call: TRBV27
clone_size: -
j_call: TRBJ1-1
d_call: -

cdr3_nt: TGTGCCAGTAGTATAGAGGGCAGCGCCGCTCTTTATGGCTACACCTTC
cdr3_aa: CASSIEGSAALYGYTF
v_call: TRBV19
clone_size: once
j_call: TRBJ1-2
d_call: -

cdr3_nt: TGTGCCAGCAGCCAAGATTTTGGCCCTATCCGCTCCTACGAGCAGTACTTC
cdr3_aa: CASSQDFGPIRSYEQYF
v_call: TRBV14
clone_size: -
j_call: TRBJ2-7
d_call: -

cdr3_nt: TGTGCCAGCAGCGGACACGGCCTAGGATATGGCTACACCTTC
cdr3_aa: CASSGHGLGYGYTF
v_call: TRBV2
clone_size: -
j_call: TRBJ1-2
d_call: -

cdr3_nt: TGCAGCTCCTCGCCGGGTAGCTCCTACAATGAGCAGTTCTTC
cdr3_aa: CSSSPGSSYNEQFF
v_call: TRBV29-1
clone_size: -
j_call: TRBJ2-1
d_call: -

cdr3_nt: TGTGCCAGCAGCCCGGGACAGGCCCGCTACGAGCAGTACTTC
cdr3_aa: CASSPGQARYEQYF
v_call: TRBV7-6
clone_size: -
j_call: TRBJ2-7
d_call: TRBD1

cdr3_nt: TGTGCCAGCAGGGTTATTAAGGAAAAACTGTTTTTT
cdr3_aa: CASRVIKEKLFF
v_call: TRBV2
clone_size: -
j_call: TRBJ1-4
d_call: -